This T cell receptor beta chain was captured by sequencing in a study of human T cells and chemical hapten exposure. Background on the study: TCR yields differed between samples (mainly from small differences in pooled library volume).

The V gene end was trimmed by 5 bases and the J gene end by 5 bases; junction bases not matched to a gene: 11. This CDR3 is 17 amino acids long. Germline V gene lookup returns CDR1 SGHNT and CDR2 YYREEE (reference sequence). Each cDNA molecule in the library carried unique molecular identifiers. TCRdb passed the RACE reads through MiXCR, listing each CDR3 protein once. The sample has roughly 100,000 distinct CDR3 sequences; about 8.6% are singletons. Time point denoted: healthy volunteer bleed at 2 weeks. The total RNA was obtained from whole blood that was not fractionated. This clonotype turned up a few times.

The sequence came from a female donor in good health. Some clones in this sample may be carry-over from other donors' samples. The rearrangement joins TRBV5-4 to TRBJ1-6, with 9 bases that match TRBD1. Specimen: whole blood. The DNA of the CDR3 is TGTGCCAGCAGAACTCCGGGACAGGGAATCCATAATTCACCCCTCCACTTT. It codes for CASRTPGQGIHNSPLHF.